The 10 T cell receptor beta chains listed next were all sequenced from one sample in a study of T-cell reconstitution after alpha-beta-depleted transplantation in children. The TCRbeta library was prepared with unique molecular identifiers. TCRdb fed the PCR reads into MiXCR, producing one record per CDR3 protein. This sample has roughly 500,000 distinct CDR3 sequences, with about 30% found just once. This sample comprised PBMCs from the stem cell graft donor, obtained from the stem cell graft. Receptors were obtained from a human donor who donated a stem cell graft to a child with aplastic anemia.

This clonotype has only a few counts. The V call is TRBV9, the J call TRBJ1-1, with no clear D. CDR1 is SGDLS, CDR2 YYNGEE, per germline. V lost 3 bases to trimming and J lost 0 bases, with 9 bases between them. This CDR3 spans 14 amino acids. CDR3 residues: CASSAHGVNTEAFF. The CDR3 DNA sequence: TGTGCCAGCAGCGCCCACGGAGTGAACACTGAAGCTTTCTTT.

This chain uses TRBV19 with TRBJ2-2, with D possibly matching TRBD2 (5 bases). Germline values: CDR1 LNHDA, CDR2 SQIVND (reference sequence). V lost 2 bases and J lost 6, with 13 bases in between. CDR3 length: 15 residues. CDR3 residues: CASSIMISVAGELFF. In DNA form, the CDR3 reads TGTGCCAGTAGTATAATGATTAGCGTGGCCGGGGAGCTGTTTTTT.

The rearrangement uses TRBV4-3 and TRBJ1-1; 7 positions match TRBD1. Unmatched junction bases numbered 1, after V lost 0 bases and J lost 3 bases. The CDR3 extends over 14 amino acids. Germline values: CDR1 LGHNA, CDR2 YSLEER. Here the CDR3 reads CASSQDQGDTEAFF. The DNA of the CDR3 is TGCGCCAGCAGCCAAGATCAGGGGGACACTGAAGCTTTCTTT.

V usage is TRBV27 and J usage is TRBJ2-1, with D tentatively TRBD2 (5 bases). The CDR3 sequence is 15 residues long. CDR1 is MNHEY and CDR2 is SMNVEV in the germline V gene (reference sequence). V shed 3 bases and J shed 2 bases, with 11 bases lying between them. The CDR3 loop is CASSFFVGAYNEQFF. Here the CDR3 DNA reads TGTGCCAGCAGTTTCTTTGTCGGGGCCTACAATGAGCAGTTCTTC.

This clonotype was seen a handful of times. The rearrangement uses TRBV20-1 and TRBJ2-1; 8 nucleotides agree with TRBD2. V lost 3 bases to trimming and J lost 5 bases; unmatched junction nucleotides: 6. Germline-derived CDR1 and CDR2 are DFQATT and SNEGSKA (reference sequence). This CDR3 has 14 residues. CDR3 in DNA: TGCAGTGCTAGCGCGGGGGGCTACAACAATGAGCAGTTCTTC. Protein product: CSASAGGYNNEQFF.

V and J are TRBV20-1 and TRBJ1-2, with D unclear. This CDR3 spans 14 amino acids. V gave up 1 base and J gave up 2 bases, with 11 bases separating them. Germline-derived CDR1 and CDR2 are DFQATT and SNEGSKA (reference sequence). The CDR3, as DNA: TGCAGTGCTAGAGTTGGCCCAAGGAACTATGGCTACACCTTC. It codes for CSARVGPRNYGYTF.

This clonotype was recorded a few times. CDR3 in DNA: TGTGCCAGCAGCTTAGCAGGTGGCGATTCACCCCTCCACTTT. It is translated as CASSLAGGDSPLHF. This rearrangement joins TRBV7-8 to TRBJ1-6; D unresolved. There are 14 residues in the CDR3. CDR1 and CDR2 from the germline V gene are SGHVS and FQNEAQ. Trimming removed 0 bases from V and 8 bases from J, with 8 bases in between.

The CDR3 here is CASSHGGSYNEQFF. As DNA, the CDR3 is TGTGCCAGCAGCCACGGGGGCTCCTACAATGAGCAGTTCTTC. V gene TRBV14 combines with J gene TRBJ2-1, with D tentatively TRBD2 (6 bases). In germline, CDR1 is SGHDN, CDR2 FVKESK. V lost 3 bases, J lost 0 bases, and 6 bases lay in between. The length of the CDR3 is 14 residues.

V gene TRBV29-1 combines with J gene TRBJ2-1, with 8 nucleotides matching TRBD1. Germline V gene data show CDR1 as SQVTM and CDR2 as ANQGSEA. The V gene end was trimmed by 4 bases and the J gene end by 2 bases; junction bases not matched to a gene: 7. This CDR3 has 15 residues. The CDR3, as DNA: TGCAGCGTTGGTCTCGACAGGGGCCCCTACAATGAGCAGTTCTTC. Translated, it gives CSVGLDRGPYNEQFF.

The CDR3 reads CASSPWTGGDYGYTF. CDR3 nucleotide sequence: TGTGCCAGCAGCCCGTGGACAGGGGGCGACTATGGCTACACCTTC. The chain uses TRBV9 and TRBJ1-2; 11 bases are a match to TRBD1. Germline-derived CDR1 and CDR2 are SGDLS and YYNGEE. The CDR3 runs to 15 residues. V trimming: 4 bases; J trimming: 3 bases; junction bases outside the gene matches: 5.